This T cell receptor beta chain emerged from a study of shared T cell receptors in the human thymus. Sequencing was performed with immunoSEQ multiplex PCR; in TCRdb, only in-frame clones are kept and a portion is missing. Among just under 550,000 clones listed, around 82% were seen once. The CDR3 has 17 amino acids. V lost 0 bases to trimming and J lost 0 bases; unmatched junction nucleotides: 4. Germline values: CDR1 MDHEN, CDR2 SYDVKM. The data also belong to a second study, concerning human thymus T cells. From that report: The thymus was resected at corrective cardiac surgery. V and J genes seemed to be used with bias in thymic and blood repertoires.

The clonotype originates from a boy less than two years old with a congenital heart defect. This sequence joins TRBV28 and TRBJ1-4; 7 positions match TRBD1. The source material was thymocytes. The CDR3 here is CASSLWDRMATNEKLFF. CDR3 nucleotides: TGTGCCAGCAGTTTATGGGACAGGATGGCAACTAATGAAAAACTGTTTTTT.